This T cell receptor (beta chain) was recorded in a study of T-cell memory formation after mild COVID-19. The study's findings and limits: Clones shrinking from day 15 to 85 showed even CD4/CD8 mixes; later expanders tilted CD4+. Among clones peaking at day 37 in the second wave, SARS-CoV-2 specificity remained unconfirmed.

Each CDR3 protein is one row after TCRdb ran MiXCR on the 5' RACE reads. Of hundreds of thousands of distinct CDR3 sequences in the sample, over 7% were seen once. CDR3 length equals 13 residues. Trimming removed 7 bases from V and 6 bases from J, with 16 bases in between. Notes on this clonotype: What it recognizes is unknown.

This clonotype originated in a man aged 18 to 35 who had mild COVID-19 (a few samples of this study predate the infection). Cell type and time point are not known. V and J are TRBV12-3 or TRBV12-4 and TRBJ2-7; D is ambiguous. The sequenced material came from PBMCs or a T cell subset sorted from them (not recorded which). This CDR3 is CASNLGRVGEQYF. CDR3 DNA: TGTGCCAGCAATCTTGGTAGGGTAGGCGAGCAGTACTTC.